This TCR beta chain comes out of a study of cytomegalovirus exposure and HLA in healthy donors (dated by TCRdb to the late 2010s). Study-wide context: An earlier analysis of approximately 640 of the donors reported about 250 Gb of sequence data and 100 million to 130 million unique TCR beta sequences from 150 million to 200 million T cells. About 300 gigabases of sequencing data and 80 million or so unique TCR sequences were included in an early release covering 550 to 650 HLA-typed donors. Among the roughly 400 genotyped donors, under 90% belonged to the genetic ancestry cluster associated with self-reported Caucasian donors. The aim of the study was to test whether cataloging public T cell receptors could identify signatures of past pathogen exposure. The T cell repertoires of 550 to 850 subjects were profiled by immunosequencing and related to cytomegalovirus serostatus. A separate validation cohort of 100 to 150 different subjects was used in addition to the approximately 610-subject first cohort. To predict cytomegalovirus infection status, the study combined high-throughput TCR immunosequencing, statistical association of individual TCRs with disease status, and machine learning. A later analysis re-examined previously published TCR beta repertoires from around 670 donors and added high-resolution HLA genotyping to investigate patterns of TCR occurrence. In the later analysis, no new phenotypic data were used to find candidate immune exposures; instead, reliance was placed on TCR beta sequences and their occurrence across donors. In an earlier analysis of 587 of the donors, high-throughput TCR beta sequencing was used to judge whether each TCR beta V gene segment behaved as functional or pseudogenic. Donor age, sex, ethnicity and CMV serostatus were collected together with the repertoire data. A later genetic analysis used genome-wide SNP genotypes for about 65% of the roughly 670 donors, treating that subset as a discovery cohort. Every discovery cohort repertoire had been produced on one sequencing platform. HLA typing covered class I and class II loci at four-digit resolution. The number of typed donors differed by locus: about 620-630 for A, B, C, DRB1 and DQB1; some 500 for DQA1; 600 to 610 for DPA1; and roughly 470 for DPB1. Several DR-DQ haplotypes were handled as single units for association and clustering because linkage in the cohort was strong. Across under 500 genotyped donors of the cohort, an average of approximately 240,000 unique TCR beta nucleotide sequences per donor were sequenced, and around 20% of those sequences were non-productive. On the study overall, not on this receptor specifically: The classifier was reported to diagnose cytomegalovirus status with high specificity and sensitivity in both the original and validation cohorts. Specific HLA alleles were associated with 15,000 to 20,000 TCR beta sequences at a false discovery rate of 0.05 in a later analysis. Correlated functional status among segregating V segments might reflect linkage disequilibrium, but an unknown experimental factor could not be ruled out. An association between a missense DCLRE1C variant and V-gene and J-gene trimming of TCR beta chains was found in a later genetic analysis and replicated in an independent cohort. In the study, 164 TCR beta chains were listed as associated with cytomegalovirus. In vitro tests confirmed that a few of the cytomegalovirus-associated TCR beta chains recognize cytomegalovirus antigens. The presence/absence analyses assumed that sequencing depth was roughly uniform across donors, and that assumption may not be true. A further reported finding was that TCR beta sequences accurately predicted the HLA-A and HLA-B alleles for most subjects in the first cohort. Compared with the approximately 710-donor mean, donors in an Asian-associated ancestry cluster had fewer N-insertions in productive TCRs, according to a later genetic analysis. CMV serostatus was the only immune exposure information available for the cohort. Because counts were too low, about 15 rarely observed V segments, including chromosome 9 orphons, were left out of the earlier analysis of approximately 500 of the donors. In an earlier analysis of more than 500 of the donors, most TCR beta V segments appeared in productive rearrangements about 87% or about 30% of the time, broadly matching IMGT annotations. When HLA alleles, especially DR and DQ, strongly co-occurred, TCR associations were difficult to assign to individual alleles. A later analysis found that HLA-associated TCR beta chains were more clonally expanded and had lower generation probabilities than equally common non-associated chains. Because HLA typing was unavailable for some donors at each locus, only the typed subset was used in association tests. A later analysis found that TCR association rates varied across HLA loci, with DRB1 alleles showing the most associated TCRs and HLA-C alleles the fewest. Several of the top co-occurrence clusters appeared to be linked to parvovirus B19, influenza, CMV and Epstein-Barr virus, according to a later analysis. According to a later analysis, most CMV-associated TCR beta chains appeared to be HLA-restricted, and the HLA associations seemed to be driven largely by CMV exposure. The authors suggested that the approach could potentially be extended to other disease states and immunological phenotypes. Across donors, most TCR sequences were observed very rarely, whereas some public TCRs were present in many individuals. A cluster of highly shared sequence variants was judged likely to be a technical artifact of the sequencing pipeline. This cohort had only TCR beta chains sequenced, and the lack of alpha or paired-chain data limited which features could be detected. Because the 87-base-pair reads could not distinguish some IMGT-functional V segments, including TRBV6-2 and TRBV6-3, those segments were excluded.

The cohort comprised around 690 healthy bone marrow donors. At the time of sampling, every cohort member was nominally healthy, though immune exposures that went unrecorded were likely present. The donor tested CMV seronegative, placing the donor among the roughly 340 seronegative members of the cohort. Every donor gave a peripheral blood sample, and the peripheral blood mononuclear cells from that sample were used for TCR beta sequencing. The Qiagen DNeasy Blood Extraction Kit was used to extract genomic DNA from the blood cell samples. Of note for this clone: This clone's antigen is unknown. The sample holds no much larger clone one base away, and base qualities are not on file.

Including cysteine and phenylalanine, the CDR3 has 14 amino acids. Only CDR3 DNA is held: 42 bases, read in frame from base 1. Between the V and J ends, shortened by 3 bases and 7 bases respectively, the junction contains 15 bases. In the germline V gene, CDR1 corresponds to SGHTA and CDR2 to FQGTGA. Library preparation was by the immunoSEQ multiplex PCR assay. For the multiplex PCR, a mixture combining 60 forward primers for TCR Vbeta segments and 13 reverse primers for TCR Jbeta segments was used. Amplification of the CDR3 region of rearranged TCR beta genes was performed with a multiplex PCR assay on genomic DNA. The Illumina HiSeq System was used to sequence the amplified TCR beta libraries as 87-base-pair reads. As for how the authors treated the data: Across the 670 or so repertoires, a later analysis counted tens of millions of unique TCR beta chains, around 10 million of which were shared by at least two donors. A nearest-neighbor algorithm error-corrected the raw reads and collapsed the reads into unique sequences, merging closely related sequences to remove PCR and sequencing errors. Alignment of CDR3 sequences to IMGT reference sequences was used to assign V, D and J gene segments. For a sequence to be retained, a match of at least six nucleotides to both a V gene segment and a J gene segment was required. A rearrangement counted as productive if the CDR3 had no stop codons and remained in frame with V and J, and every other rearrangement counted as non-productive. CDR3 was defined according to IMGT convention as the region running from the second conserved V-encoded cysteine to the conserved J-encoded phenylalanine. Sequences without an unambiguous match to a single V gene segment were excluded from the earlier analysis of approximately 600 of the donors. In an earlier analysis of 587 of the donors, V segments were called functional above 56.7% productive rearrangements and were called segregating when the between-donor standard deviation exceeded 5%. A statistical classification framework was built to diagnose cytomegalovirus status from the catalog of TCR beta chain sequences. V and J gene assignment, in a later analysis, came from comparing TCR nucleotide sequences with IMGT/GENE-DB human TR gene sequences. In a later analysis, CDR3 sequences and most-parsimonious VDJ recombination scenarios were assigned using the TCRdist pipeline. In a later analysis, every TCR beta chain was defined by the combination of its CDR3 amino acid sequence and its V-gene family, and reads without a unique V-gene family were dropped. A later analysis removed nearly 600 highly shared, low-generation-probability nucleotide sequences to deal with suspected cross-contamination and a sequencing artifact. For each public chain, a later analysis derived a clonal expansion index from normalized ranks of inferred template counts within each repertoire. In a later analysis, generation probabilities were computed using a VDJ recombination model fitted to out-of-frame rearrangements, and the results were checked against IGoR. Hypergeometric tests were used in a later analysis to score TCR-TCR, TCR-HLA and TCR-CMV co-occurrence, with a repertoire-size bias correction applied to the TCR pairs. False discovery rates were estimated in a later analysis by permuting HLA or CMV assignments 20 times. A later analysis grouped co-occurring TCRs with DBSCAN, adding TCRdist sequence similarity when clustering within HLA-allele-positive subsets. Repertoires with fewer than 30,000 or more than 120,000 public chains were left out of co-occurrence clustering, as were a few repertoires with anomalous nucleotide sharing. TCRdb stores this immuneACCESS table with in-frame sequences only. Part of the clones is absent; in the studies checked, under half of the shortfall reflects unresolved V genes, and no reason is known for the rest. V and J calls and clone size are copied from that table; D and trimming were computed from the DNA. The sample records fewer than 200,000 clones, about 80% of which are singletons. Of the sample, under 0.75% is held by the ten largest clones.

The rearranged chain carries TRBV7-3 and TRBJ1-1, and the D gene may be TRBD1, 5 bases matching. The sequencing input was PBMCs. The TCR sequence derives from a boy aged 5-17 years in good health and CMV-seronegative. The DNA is TGTGCCAGCAGCTTGGGGGGAGTGGTGAGTGAAGCTTTCTTT. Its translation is CASSLGGVVSEAFF.